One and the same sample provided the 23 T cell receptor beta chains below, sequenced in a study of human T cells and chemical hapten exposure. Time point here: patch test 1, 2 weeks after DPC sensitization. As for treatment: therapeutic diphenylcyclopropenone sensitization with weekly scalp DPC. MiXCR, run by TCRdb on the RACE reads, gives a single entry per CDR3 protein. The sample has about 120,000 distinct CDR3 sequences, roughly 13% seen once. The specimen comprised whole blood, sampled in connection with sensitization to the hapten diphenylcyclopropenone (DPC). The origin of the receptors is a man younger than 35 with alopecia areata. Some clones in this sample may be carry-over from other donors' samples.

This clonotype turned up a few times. The CDR3 DNA reads TGTGCCAGCTCCCCAGGTTCTCGCGGCCACTTCACACACTATGGCTACACCTTC. Its translation is CASSPGSRGHFTHYGYTF. V usage is TRBV18 and J usage is TRBJ1-2; D uncertain. Germline V gene sequence: CDR1 KGHSH, CDR2 LQKENI. Between the trimmed V and J ends, which lost 6 bases and 3 bases, there was a span of 26 bases. There are 18 residues in the CDR3.

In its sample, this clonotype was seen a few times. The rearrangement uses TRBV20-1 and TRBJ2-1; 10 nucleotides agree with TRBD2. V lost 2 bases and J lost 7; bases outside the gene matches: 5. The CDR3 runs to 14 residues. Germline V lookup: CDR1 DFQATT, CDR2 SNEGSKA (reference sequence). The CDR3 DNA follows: TGCAGTGCTAGACTAGCGGGGGTCTCAAATGAGCAGTTCTTC. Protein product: CSARLAGVSNEQFF.

CDR3 loop: CASSPQRDYEQYF. In DNA, the CDR3 is TGCGCCAGCAGCCCTCAGCGGGACTACGAGCAGTACTTC. The chain carries TRBV4-3 and TRBJ2-7, with TRBD2 matching 7 bases. Germline V gives CDR1 LGHNA, CDR2 YSLEER. There are 13 residues in the CDR3. The V segment lost 4 bases and the J segment 3 bases; nucleotides outside the gene matches: 3.

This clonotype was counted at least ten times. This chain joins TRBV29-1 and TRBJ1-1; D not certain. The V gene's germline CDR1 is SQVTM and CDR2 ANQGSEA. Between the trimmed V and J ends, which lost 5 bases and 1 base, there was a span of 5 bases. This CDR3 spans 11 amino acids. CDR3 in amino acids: CSVWENTEAFF. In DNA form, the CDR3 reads TGCAGCGTTTGGGAGAACACTGAAGCTTTCTTT.

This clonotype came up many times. This chain's CDR3 is CASSLVGINYGYTF. CDR3 DNA sequence: TGTGCCAGCAGCTTAGTGGGGATAAACTATGGCTACACCTTC. This sequence joins TRBV7-8 and TRBJ1-2; D is unresolved. The germline V gene has CDR1 SGHVS and CDR2 FQNEAQ. V was shortened by 1 base and J by 2 bases, with 8 bases between the two germline ends. The CDR3 runs to 14 residues.

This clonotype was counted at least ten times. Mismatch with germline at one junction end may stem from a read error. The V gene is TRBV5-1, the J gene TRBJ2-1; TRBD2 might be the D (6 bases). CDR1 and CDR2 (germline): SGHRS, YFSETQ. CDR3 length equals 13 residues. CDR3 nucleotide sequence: TGTGCCAGCAGCTTATTTCGGGGGAATGAGCAGTTCTTC. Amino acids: CASSLFRGNEQFF.

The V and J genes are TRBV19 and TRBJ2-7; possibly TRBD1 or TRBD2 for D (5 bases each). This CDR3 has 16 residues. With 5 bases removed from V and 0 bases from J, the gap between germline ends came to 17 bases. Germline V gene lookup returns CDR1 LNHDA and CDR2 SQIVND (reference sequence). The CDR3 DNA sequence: TGTGCCAGTAGTGGAGGCAGGGCAGGGAACTCCTACGAGCAGTACTTC. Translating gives CASSGGRAGNSYEQYF.

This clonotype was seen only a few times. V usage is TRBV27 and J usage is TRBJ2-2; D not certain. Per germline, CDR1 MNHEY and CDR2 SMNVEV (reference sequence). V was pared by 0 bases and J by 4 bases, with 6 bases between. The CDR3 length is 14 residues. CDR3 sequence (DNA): TGTGCCAGCAGTTTATCAGCTAGCACCGGGGAGCTGTTTTTT. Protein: CASSLSASTGELFF.

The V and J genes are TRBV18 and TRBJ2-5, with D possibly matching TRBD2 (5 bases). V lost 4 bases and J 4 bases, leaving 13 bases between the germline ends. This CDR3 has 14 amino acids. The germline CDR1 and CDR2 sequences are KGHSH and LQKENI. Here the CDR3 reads CASSRGYSGETQYF. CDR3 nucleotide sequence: TGTGCCAGCTCACGAGGGTATTCCGGAGAGACCCAGTACTTC.

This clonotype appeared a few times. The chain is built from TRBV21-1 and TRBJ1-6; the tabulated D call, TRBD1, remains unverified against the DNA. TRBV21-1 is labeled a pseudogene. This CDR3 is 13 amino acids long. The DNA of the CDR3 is TGTGCCCGTAAACAGGGGAAAGGTTCACCCCTCCACTTT. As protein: CARKQGKGSPLHF.

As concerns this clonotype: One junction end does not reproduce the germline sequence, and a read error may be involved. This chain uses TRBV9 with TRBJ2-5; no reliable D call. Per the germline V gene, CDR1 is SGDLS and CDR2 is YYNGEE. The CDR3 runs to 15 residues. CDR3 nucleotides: TGTGCCAGAAGCGTAGTCGGCAGAGTCCAAGAGACCCAGTACTTC. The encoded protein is CARSVVGRVQETQYF.

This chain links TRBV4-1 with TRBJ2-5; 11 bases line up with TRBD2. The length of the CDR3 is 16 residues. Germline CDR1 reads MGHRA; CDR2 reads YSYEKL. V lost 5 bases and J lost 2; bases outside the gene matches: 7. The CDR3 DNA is TGCGCCAGCAGCTCCCGACTAGCGGGGATACAAGAGACCCAGTACTTC. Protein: CASSSRLAGIQETQYF.

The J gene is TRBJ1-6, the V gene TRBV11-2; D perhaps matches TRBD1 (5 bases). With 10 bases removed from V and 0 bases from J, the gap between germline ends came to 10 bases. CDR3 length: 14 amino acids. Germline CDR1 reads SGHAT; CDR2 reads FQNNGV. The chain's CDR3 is CATTGSSYNSPLHF. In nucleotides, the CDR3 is TGTGCCACCACAGGAAGCTCCTATAATTCACCCCTCCACTTT.

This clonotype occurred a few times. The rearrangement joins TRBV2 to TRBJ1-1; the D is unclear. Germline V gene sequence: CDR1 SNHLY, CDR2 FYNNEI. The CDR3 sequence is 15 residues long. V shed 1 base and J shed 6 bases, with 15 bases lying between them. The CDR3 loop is CASSEVDSNSPEAFF. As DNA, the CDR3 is TGTGCCAGCAGTGAAGTAGACTCTAACAGCCCTGAAGCTTTCTTT.

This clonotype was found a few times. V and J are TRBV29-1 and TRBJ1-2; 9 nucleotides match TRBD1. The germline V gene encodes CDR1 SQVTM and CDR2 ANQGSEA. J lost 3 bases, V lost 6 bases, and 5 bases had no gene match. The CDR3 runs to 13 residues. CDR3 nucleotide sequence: TGCAGCGTGGGGGGACAGGGCGACTATGGCTACACCTTC. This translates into CSVGGQGDYGYTF.

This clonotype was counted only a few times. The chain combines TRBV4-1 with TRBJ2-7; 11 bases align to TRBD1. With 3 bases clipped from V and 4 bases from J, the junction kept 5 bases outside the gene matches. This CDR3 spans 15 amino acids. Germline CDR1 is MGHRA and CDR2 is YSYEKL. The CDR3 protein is CASSQFGTGGYEQYV. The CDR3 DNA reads TGCGCCAGCAGCCAGTTTGGGACAGGGGGTTACGAGCAGTACGTC.

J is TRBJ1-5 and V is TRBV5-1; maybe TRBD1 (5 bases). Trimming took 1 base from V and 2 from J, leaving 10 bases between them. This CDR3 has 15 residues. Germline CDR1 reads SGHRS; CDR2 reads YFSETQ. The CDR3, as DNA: TGCGCCAGCAGCTTGACAGGAGAAGGCAATCAGCCCCAGCATTTT. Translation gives CASSLTGEGNQPQHF.

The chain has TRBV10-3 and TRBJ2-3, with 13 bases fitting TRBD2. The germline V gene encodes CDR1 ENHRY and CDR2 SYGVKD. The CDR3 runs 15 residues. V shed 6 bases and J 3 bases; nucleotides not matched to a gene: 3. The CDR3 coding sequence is TGTGCCATCAGGGAGACTAGCGGGGGGACAGATACGCAGTATTTT. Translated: CAIRETSGGTDTQYF.

The CDR3 DNA follows: TGTGCCAGCAGCTTGGTTTGGACATACACCACCTATACGCAGTATTTT. Its protein product is CASSLVWTYTTYTQYF. The J gene is TRBJ2-3, the V gene TRBV5-4; possible D gene TRBD1, 5 bases. Germline CDR1 SGHNT, CDR2 YYREEE (reference sequence). The CDR3 consists of 16 residues. The ends were cut back, 0 bases at V and 7 bases at J, with 18 bases in the middle.

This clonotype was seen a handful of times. The CDR3 coding sequence is TGCGCCAGCAGGGGGACAGGACGGGGAGAGACCCAGTACTTC. Translated: CASRGTGRGETQYF. The chain is built from TRBV5-1 and TRBJ2-5; 8 bases align to TRBD1. Unmatched junction bases numbered 7, after V lost 5 bases and J lost 4 bases. The CDR3 consists of 14 residues. The germline gives CDR1 SGHRS, CDR2 YFSETQ. The variable domain in full, with the rest retrieved from reference TRBV5-1 and TRBJ2-5, is KAGVTQTPRYLIKTRGQQVTLSCSPISGHRSVSWYQQTPGQGLQFLFEYFSETQRNKGNFPGRFSGRQFSNSRSEMNVSTLELGDSALYLCASRGTGRGETQYFGPGTRLLVL.

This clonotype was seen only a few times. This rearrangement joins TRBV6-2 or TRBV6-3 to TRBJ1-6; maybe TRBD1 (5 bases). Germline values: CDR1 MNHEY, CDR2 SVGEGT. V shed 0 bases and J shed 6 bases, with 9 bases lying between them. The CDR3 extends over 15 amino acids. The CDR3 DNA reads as TGTGCCAGCAGTTACTCCGGGGCGCGTAATTCACCCCTCCACTTT. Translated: CASSYSGARNSPLHF.

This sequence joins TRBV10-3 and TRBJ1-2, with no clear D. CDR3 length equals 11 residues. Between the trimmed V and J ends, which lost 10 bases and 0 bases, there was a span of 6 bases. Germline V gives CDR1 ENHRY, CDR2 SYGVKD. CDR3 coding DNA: TGTGCCACCCCATCTAACTATGGCTACACCTTC. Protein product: CATPSNYGYTF.

As DNA, the CDR3 is TGTGCCAGTAGTATGGTTGATAGCGGTAACAATGAGCAGTTCTTC. Protein: CASSMVDSGNNEQFF. V usage is TRBV19 and J usage is TRBJ2-1; D possibly corresponds to TRBD2 (6 bases). V lost 3 bases to trimming and J lost 5 bases, with 14 bases between them. CDR1 and CDR2 (germline): LNHDA, SQIVND (reference sequence). The CDR3 runs to 15 residues. The whole variable domain, filled in from reference TRBV19 and TRBJ2-1, reads DGGITQSPKYLFRKEGQNVTLSCEQNLNHDAMYWYRQDPGQGLRLIYYSQIVNDFQKGDIAEGYSVSREKKESFPLTVTSAQKNPTAFYLCASSMVDSGNNEQFFGPGTRLTVL.